Given below is one TCR beta chain in context. This receptor's antigen is unknown. Per-base quality was not reported, and no clone a single base away is much larger than it. The library was produced with 5' RACE. The instrument was an Illumina HiSeq 2000. A universal primer binding site was added through template switching, and the final cDNA carried a unique molecular identifier so that TCR cDNA molecules could be counted accurately. Specific primers in the conserved constant-segment region were used to synthesize first-strand cDNA for TCR alpha and beta chains. To control for contamination, every cDNA library was double barcoded, receiving both a SMART-Mk sample barcode and Illumina barcodes. TruSeq adapter sequences and Illumina sample barcodes were added in two successive PCR steps. Sequencing of the TCR alpha and beta cDNA libraries was done on the Illumina HiSeq platform using custom primers. The original pipeline was this. MiGEC was used to process raw reads and extract unique molecular identifiers, and MiXCR was used to find CDR3 positions. For each individual, recombination models were inferred using an EM algorithm with the repgenHMM and IGoR tools. The analysis of shared clonotypes was done with the tcR package in R, with sharing normalized by the product of cloneset sizes. To study raw recombination without the effects of thymic and clonal selection, out-of-frame nonproductive sequences were analyzed. TCRdb redid the processing of the public reads, applying fastp at Q25 and MiXCR, and retained in-frame beta chains. Each entry merges the rows of one CDR3 protein and shows their most common DNA and genes. These V and J calls derive from TCRdb rather than the authors' analysis. For this sample there are more than 600,000 distinct CDR3 sequences; roughly 18% appear just once. Approximately 14% of the sample comes from the top ten.

The sample is drawn from a study of identical twins (TCRdb year 2016). Looking at the study overall: To test whether fetal clonotypes persist, the study used deep sequencing on TCR alpha and beta repertoires from monozygotic twins, unrelated adults of various ages, and cord blood. To rule out contamination, replicate twin experiments were performed at different times with different library preparation protocols. Summary of the overall study and its limitations: Fewer insertions were carried by abundant cord blood beta clonotypes; a weaker similar trend was observed in young adult naive repertoires, while no such trend was observed in memory repertoires. Excess twin sharing in beta out-of-frame sequences was weaker because fewer shared sequences lowered the signal-to-noise ratio. Zero-insertion analyses could be partly confounded by invariant T cells such as MAIT and iNKT, although diverse VJ usage argued against such confounding for most clonotypes. Because the same donors could not be followed over many years, conclusions were based on cross-sectional statistical analysis. In monozygotic twins, out-of-frame TCR alpha sharing was systematically underestimated by recombination models, although the models agreed with sharing between unrelated individuals. Compared with coincidental sharing between unrelated individuals, an excess of low generation-probability sequences was observed among out-of-frame TCR alpha sequences shared between twins.

CDR1 and CDR2 (SEHNR, FQNEAQ) derive from the germline V gene (reference sequence). Reading from cysteine to phenylalanine, the CDR3 counts 12 amino acids. Only the CDR3 part of the read is kept: 36 bases, read in frame from the first base. Deletion took 3 bases off V and 10 bases off J, with a span of 12 bases between the germline ends. Every donor in the study was a healthy Caucasian. Three pairs of female monozygotic twins, all aged about 18 to 30 years, made up the twin cohort. RNA for TCR libraries was isolated from peripheral blood mononuclear cells. This same sample was also taken into another study, of T cells expressing NK-cell markers. The second study's authors report: About 8 donors provided sorted CD3+CD56+NKG2C+, CD3+CD56+NKG2C- and CD3+CD56-NKG2C+ T-cell subsets, whose TCR beta-chain repertoires were profiled. Among the eight sequenced donors, only one was HCMV-seronegative, while the other seven were HCMV-seropositive. To restrict sorting to alphabetaTCR-expressing T cells, an anti-gammadeltaTCR antibody was added in several experiments. In more than five donors, the dominant CD3+CD56+NKG2C+ clonotypes were found to rank among the top 10 CD8+ clonotypes and to make up 1.0-7.0% of CD8+ T cells. Those dominant clonotypes were again the most abundant among CD3+CD56-NKG2C+ cells in a handful of donors, at about 28.3-60.1%. Whether the expanded NKG2C-expressing T cell clones were specific for HCMV antigens remained unclear. Randomly selected healthy volunteers, three men and five women, were used as the eight sequenced donors. A commercial ELISA kit detecting HCMV-specific IgG in serum was used to determine HCMV serostatus. Bulk peripheral blood T-cell repertoires were additionally sequenced from unsorted PBMC for several donors. MIGEC handled demultiplexing of the reads and grouping by UMI, while MiTCR was used to assemble and quantify clonotypes. To exclude erroneous sequences, only TCR cDNA sequences supported by at least two reads were retained. The tcR package was used for downstream repertoire analysis, and clonotypes were matched between fractions using CDR3 nucleotide sequence together with V segment. Antigen specificity was annotated against VDJdb with VDJmatch, allowing one amino acid substitution in CDR3.

This sequence originates from a woman under 30 in good health. Sequencing was carried out using PBMCs. Here the chain combines TRBV7-9 and TRBJ1-1; the best D guess is TRBD1, with 6 bases matching. The CDR3 protein sequence reads: CASSFTGKGAFF. Here is the DNA: TGTGCCAGCAGCTTTACAGGGAAGGGAGCTTTCTTT.